One and the same sample provided the 3 T cell receptor beta chains below, sequenced in a study of blood T cell repertoires in COVID-19. Clones were read by immunoSEQ multiplex PCR, and TCRdb kept only the in-frame ones, dropping some. The sample has about 200,000 clones, about 84% seen once. The sample consisted of peripheral blood. Receptors were obtained from an older person with COVID-19, enrolled during active disease.

The chain has TRBV6-6 and TRBJ2-3; TRBD1 matches at 7 bases. Germline CDR1 and CDR2: MNHNY and SVGAGI (reference sequence). The CDR3 covers 15 residues. V gave up 7 bases and J gave up 3 bases; unmatched junction bases: 10. The CDR3 spells CASTQGVSWTDTQYF. The CDR3 nucleotides are TGTGCCAGCACGCAGGGGGTTTCGTGGACAGATACGCAGTATTTT.

This rearrangement joins TRBV14 to TRBJ1-6; the D is unclear. This CDR3 spans 16 amino acids. With 2 bases removed from V and 7 bases from J, the gap between germline ends came to 15 bases. CDR1 is SGHDN, CDR2 FVKESK, per germline. The chain's CDR3 is CASSQIRPPGNSPLHF. The DNA of the CDR3 is TGTGCCAGCAGCCAAATCCGCCCACCGGGGAATTCACCCCTCCACTTT. Full variable domain (outside the CDR3, taken from reference TRBV14 and TRBJ1-6): EAGVTQFPSHSVIEKGQTVTLRCDPISGHDNLYWYRRVMGKEIKFLLHFVKESKQDESGMPNNRFLAERTGGTYSTLKVQPAELEDSGVYFCASSQIRPPGNSPLHFGNGTRLTVT.

The V gene is TRBV5-5, the J gene TRBJ1-6; a weak D match, TRBD1 (6 bases). The CDR3 is 14 residues long. Germline V gene sequence: CDR1 SGHKS, CDR2 YYEKEE (reference sequence). V dropped 2 bases and J dropped 9 bases, with 12 bases sitting between them. The CDR3 DNA reads TGTGCCAGCAGCTTACAGGTAGGGGGTTCACCCCTCCACTTT. Protein sequence: CASSLQVGGSPLHF.